This note documents a single T cell receptor beta chain sequence. The CDR3 loop spans 13 amino acids. Germline assignment: CDR1 KGHSH and CDR2 LQKENI. V dropped 3 bases and J dropped 4 bases, with 10 bases sitting between them. The data derive from a study of shared clonotypes between healthy human individuals. Clones were sequenced by immunoSEQ multiplex PCR, and TCRdb holds only the in-frame ones, with some missing. The sample lists fewer than 400,000 clones; approximately 79% were seen once. The sequenced material came from memory CD4+ T cells sorted from blood. As for subset: CD45RA-negative fraction. This clonotype originated in a man between 25 and 39 years old in good health. This chain connects TRBV18 to TRBJ2-7; no clear D. CDR3 sequence: CASSPQQFYEQYF. CDR3 coding DNA: TGTGCCAGCTCACCCCAGCAGTTTTACGAGCAGTACTTC.